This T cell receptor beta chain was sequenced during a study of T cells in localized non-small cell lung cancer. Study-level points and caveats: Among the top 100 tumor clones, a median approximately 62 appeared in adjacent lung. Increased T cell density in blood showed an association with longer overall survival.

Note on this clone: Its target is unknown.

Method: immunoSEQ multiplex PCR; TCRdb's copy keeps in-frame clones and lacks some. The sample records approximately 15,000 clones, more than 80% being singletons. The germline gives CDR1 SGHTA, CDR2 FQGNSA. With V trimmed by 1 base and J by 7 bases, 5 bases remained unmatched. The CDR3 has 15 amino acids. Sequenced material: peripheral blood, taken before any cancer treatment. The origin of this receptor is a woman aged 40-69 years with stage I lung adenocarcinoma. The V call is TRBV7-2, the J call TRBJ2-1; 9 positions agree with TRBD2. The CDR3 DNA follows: TGTGCCAGCAGCTTAGGGCTAGCGGGACAAAATGAGCAGTTCTTC. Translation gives CASSLGLAGQNEQFF.